This T cell receptor beta chain was sequenced in a study of shared clonotypes between healthy human individuals (TCRdb year 2020). At the level of the whole study: A few men and a couple of women, aged 18 to 49 years, made up the cohort. Per donor, three plates each were used for CD4 naive and CD4 memory, two for CD8 naive, and one for CD8 memory. The study deeply sequenced blood TCR repertoires of five healthy adults to estimate repertoire size and the extent of clonotype sharing between individuals. Libraries were prepared and TCR repertoires were sequenced by different laboratories using diverse techniques, in order to increase sequencing depth and limit assay-specific biases. Each donor's leukapheresis produced roughly between roughly 0.94 and 9.5 billion PBMCs.

Overall results and qualifications from the work: Sharing across several donors was observed for around 4.8% of naive CD4, over 3% of naive CD8, around 2.5% of memory CD4, and about 0.4% of memory CD8 clonotypes. Estimated clonotype richness was generally larger for naive than for memory subsets. Sampling was restricted to blood, and TCR repertoires in tissues likely differ from the TCR repertoires found in blood. Rarefaction of sorted-subset datasets indicated incomplete sequencing despite the large sequencing depth. The genetic and exposure-history diversity represented was limited by the small number of donors. Higher generation probabilities were observed for clonotypes shared by all four sorted-subset donors than for non-shared clonotypes. Based on pairwise subsampling, the degree of clonotype sharing among donors was expected to be affected by sequencing depth.

From its cysteine to its phenylalanine, the CDR3 spans 14 amino acids. The sequence is cut down to CDR3 DNA, 42 bases in frame from base 1. The junction shows trimming of 3 bases on V and 3 bases on J, plus 12 bases between the germline ends. Sequences SEHNR (CDR1) and FQNEAQ (CDR2) are obtained from the germline V gene (reference sequence). Notes on this clone: There is no known antigen for this receptor. Base qualities are not recorded, but no much larger clone differs from it by a single base.

The donors were healthy, HIV-negative adults who had no recently reported acute infections or vaccinations. Only Caucasian adults living in Nashville, Tennessee, USA were represented among the donors. CD4+ T cells were enriched through magnetic negative selection, after which naive cells were positively selected on CD45RA and the remaining negative fraction served as the memory subset. Blood was obtained by leukapheresis, after which PBMCs were separated by Ficoll-Histopaque density gradient centrifugation and cryopreserved in liquid nitrogen vapor phase. Analytical flow cytometry was used to check the purity and quantity of each magnetically sorted T cell population. Each sorted fraction had its genomic DNA isolated and then quantified by UV absorbance on a Nanodrop 2000c. TCR CDR3 regions were amplified from genomic DNA by multiplex PCR using the deep immunoSEQ assay. Genomic DNA extracted from each cell subset was distributed evenly over all wells of several immunoSEQ 96-well plates, and each plate served as one replicate. Each replicate PCR for sorted subsets received roughly 0.2 ug genomic DNA, equal to roughly 33,000 T cell genomes. Purified libraries were quantified with a Qubit 3.0 fluorometer, sized on a Bioanalyzer 2100, and re-quantified with the KAPA Library Quantification kit. A separate single-read 150-cycle Illumina NextSeq 550 flow cell was used to sequence each immunoSEQ 96-well plate. Per the authors' processing: Because only junctional sequences without quality scores were contained in the immunoSEQ output, filtering matching that applied to full-length reads could not be performed. To assign V/J genes and CDR3, sequences were annotated using PyIR, a Python wrapper for IgBLAST v1.9, with IMGT germline references. Reads with weak V/J assignments (E-value above 1e-6), missing CDR3, stop codons, out-of-frame junctions, or ambiguous translated residues were removed. A V3J clonotype was defined by an identical inferred V gene, J gene, and CDR3 amino acid sequence. The percentage overlap between two repertoires was calculated by dividing the number of shared unique clonotypes by the size of the smaller repertoire. RTK rarefaction, the Chao1 estimator, and Recon v2.1 estimates of unobserved clonotypes were used to assess repertoire richness. OLGA was used to compute generation probabilities for all TCRbeta clonotypes that the gDNA method yielded from a handful of donors. Not all clones reach the TCRdb copy of this immuneACCESS table, which keeps in-frame sequences only. Checked studies attribute under half of the gap to unresolved V genes and leave the rest unexplained. V and J calls and clone size follow that table, whereas D and trimming were derived from the DNA. Recorded for this sample are hundreds of thousands of clones; less than 96% of them occurred a single time. About 0.054% of the sample is held by the ten biggest clonotypes.

The sequence came from a woman in her thirties in good health. What was sequenced was naive CD4+ T cells sorted from blood. The cell subset or site tag for this specimen amounts to: CD45RA+ positively selected. This sequence uses TRBV7-9 and TRBJ2-7, with no confidently assigned D gene. The DNA reads as follows: TGTGCCAGCAGCTTCGGATCGACCAACTACGAGCAGTACTTC. The resulting protein is CASSFGSTNYEQYF.